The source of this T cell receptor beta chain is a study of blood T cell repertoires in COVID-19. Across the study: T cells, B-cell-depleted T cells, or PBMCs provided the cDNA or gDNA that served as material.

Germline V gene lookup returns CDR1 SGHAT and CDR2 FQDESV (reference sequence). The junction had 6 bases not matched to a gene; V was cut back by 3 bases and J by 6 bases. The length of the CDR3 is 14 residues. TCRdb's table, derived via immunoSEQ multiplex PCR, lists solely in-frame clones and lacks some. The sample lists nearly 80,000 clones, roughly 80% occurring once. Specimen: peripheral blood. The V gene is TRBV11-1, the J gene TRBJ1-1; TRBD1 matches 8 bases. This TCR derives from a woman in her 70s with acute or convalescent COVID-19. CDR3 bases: TGTGCCAGCAGCTTTCTTCAGGGGGCCTCTGAAGCTTTCTTT. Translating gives CASSFLQGASEAFF. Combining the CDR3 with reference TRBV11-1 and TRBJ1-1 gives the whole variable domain EAEVAQSPRYKITEKSQAVAFWCDPISGHATLYWYRQILGQGPELLVQFQDESVVDDSQLPKDRFSAERLKGVDSTLKIQPAELGDSAMYLCASSFLQGASEAFFGQGTRLTVV.